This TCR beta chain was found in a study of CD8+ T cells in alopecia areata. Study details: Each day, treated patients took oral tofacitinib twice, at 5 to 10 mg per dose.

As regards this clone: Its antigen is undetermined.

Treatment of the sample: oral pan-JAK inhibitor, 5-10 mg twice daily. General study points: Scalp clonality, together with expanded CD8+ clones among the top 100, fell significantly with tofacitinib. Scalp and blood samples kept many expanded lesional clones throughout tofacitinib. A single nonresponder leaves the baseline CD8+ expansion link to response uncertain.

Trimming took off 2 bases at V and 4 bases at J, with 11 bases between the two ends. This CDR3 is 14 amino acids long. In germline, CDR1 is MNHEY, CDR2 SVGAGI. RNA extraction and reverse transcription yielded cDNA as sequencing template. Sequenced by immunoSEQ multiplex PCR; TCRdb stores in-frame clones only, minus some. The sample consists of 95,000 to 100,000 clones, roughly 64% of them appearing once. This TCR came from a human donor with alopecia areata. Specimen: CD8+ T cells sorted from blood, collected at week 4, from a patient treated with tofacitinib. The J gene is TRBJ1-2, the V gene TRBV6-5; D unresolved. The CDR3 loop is CASSYGGSGYGYTF. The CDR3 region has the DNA TGTGCCAGCAGTTACGGAGGGTCCGGCTATGGCTACACCTTC.